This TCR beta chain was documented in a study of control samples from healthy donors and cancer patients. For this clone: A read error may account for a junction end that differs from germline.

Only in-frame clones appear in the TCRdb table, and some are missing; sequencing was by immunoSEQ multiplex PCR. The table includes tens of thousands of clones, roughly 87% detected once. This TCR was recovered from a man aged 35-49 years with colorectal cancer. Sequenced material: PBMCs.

The CDR3 region has the DNA TGTGCTAGCAGCTTAGGAACGGGAGGCTCCAATGAGCAGTTCTTC. It specifies CASSLGTGGSNEQFF. The V gene is TRBV7-7, the J gene TRBJ2-1; 7 bases are shared with TRBD2. Germline values: CDR1 SSHAT, CDR2 FNYEAQ (reference sequence). The CDR3 totals 15 residues.